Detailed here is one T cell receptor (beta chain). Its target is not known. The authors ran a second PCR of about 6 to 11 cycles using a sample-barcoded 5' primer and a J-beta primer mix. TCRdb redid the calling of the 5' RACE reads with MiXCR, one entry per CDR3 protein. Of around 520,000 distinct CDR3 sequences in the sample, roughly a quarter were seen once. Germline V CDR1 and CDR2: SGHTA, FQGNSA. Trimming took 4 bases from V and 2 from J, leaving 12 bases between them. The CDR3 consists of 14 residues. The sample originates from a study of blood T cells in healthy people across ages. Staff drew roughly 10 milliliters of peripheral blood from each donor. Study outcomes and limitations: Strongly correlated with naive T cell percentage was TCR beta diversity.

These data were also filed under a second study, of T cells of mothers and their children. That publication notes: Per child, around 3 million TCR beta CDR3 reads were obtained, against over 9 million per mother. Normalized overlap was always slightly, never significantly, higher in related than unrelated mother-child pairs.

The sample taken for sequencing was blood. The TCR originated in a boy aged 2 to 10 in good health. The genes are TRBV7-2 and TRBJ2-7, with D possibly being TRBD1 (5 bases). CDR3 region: CASSSGAITYEQYF. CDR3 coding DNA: TGTGCCAGCAGCTCTGGGGCTATCACCTACGAGCAGTACTTC.